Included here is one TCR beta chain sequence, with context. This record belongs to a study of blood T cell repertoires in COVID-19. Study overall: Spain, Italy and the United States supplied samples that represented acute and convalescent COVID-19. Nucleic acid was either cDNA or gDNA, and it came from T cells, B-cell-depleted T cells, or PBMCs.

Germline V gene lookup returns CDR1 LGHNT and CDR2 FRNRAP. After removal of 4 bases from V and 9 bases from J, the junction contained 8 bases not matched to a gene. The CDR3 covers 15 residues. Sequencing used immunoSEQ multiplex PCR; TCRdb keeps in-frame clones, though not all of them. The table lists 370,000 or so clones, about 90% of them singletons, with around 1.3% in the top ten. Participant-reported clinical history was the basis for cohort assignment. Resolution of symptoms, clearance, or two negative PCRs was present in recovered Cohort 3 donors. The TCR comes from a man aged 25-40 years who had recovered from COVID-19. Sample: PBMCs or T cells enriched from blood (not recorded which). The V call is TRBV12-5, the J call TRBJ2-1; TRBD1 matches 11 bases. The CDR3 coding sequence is TGTGCTAGTGGTTCCCGGACAGGGGGCTTTCGTGAGCAGTTCTTC. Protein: CASGSRTGGFREQFF.